The entry below gives a single T cell receptor beta chain sequence along with its context. Its target is not known. TCR cDNA was made by 5'RACE template switching, adding a universal primer site and UMIs. Each CDR3 protein is one row after TCRdb ran MiXCR on the 5' RACE reads. Here the sample spans about 580,000 distinct CDR3 sequences, around a sixth being singletons. These data belong to a study of T cells after yellow fever vaccination. Study results and caveats: Booster sampling recovered most clones from primary vaccination (under 97% CD4, just over 85% CD8). Contamination by abundant bulk-population clonotypes could be present in FACS-sorted repertoires. The CD4 and CD8 compartments had a small share of their clonotypes in common.

The CDR3 consists of 17 residues. V lost 1 base to trimming and J lost 6 bases; unmatched junction nucleotides: 12. CDR1 is SGHRS, CDR2 YFSETQ, per germline. The sample was PBMCs, taken 4 to 5 days after the first yellow fever vaccination. The J gene is TRBJ2-1, the V gene TRBV5-1, with TRBD2 matching over 8 bases. The origin of this receptor is a man aged 18 to 29 who received the YFV17D yellow fever vaccine. The CDR3 protein is CASSLKVPETSANEQFF. The CDR3 DNA reads TGCGCCAGCAGCTTGAAGGTACCCGAGACTAGCGCCAATGAGCAGTTCTTC. Variable domain in full (rest from reference TRBV5-1 and TRBJ2-1): KAGVTQTPRYLIKTRGQQVTLSCSPISGHRSVSWYQQTPGQGLQFLFEYFSETQRNKGNFPGRFSGRQFSNSRSEMNVSTLELGDSALYLCASSLKVPETSANEQFFGPGTRLTVL.